These 30 T cell receptor beta chains came from one sample sequenced in a study of CD8+ T cells in alopecia areata. Reverse transcription of extracted RNA yielded cDNA, which provided the sequencing template. The assay was immunoSEQ multiplex PCR, and TCRdb's table has in-frame clones only and misses some. The sample includes roughly 200,000 clones, roughly 60% of them seen just once. The material sequenced was CD4+ T cells sorted from blood, taken at week 0. These receptors were obtained from a human donor with alopecia areata.

This clone was picked up one time. The chain uses TRBV23-1 and TRBJ2-7, with no clear D. TRBV23-1 is given ORF status, its function remaining uncertain. V was pared by 4 bases and J by 1 base, with 8 bases between. This CDR3 comprises 13 residues. Written as DNA, the CDR3 is TGCGCCAGCAGTCTCCCCTGTTCCTACGAGCAGTACTTC. Protein: CASSLPCSYEQYF.

The sample holds a few counts of this clone. The V call is TRBV11-2, the J call TRBJ2-5; 8 bases match TRBD1. Trimming took 5 bases from V and 5 from J; bases not matched to a gene: 10. The germline gives CDR1 SGHAT, CDR2 FQNNGV. The CDR3 runs to 15 residues. CDR3 nucleotide sequence: TGTGCCAGCAGCCCCCGACAGGGGTTTGGGGAGACCCAGTACTTC. It codes for CASSPRQGFGETQYF.

This clone occurred a few times. Other DNA sequences in this sample translate to the same CDR3. The J gene is TRBJ2-3, the V gene TRBV7-2, with D possibly TRBD2 on 6 matching bases. Germline assignment: CDR1 SGHTA and CDR2 FQGNSA. The length of the CDR3 is 14 residues. Trimming removed 5 bases at V and 0 bases at J, with 9 bases between. The CDR3 region is CASSPGGSTDTQYF. The CDR3 DNA is TGTGCCAGCAGCCCCGGGGGAAGCACAGATACGCAGTATTTT.

The chain employs TRBV11-1 and TRBJ1-1; 8 nucleotides match TRBD1. The V gene's germline CDR1 is SGHAT and CDR2 FQDESV (reference sequence). J was trimmed by 3 bases and V by 5 bases; bases with no gene match: 8. The CDR3 has 15 residues. In DNA, the CDR3 is TGTGCCAGCAGCGCCAACAGGGGGTTGGACACTGAAGCTTTCTTT. It is translated as CASSANRGLDTEAFF.

J is TRBJ2-3 and V is TRBV29-1, with TRBD1 matching 9 bases. CDR3 length: 15 residues. Looked up from germline, CDR1 is SQVTM and CDR2 is ANQGSEA. The trim removed 6 bases at V and 4 bases at J, leaving 11 bases unmatched. Here the CDR3 reads CSVDRDRVIADTQYF. The CDR3 region has the DNA TGCAGCGTGGACCGGGACAGGGTGATTGCAGATACGCAGTATTTT.

The chain uses TRBV7-9 and TRBJ2-1; D gene uncertain. The length of the CDR3 is 13 residues. The V and J ends lost 4 bases and 4 bases respectively, with 8 bases between them. The germline V gene has CDR1 SEHNR and CDR2 FQNEAQ (reference sequence). CDR3 sequence: CASSSPGYNEQFF. CDR3 nucleotides: TGTGCCAGCAGCTCCCCCGGATACAATGAGCAGTTCTTC.

The chain combines TRBV11-2 with TRBJ1-1; D is undetermined. The V gene's germline CDR1 is SGHAT and CDR2 FQNNGV. The CDR3 runs 13 residues. V lost 1 base to trimming and J lost 6 bases, with 9 bases between them. The CDR3 sequence is CASSLVRVAEAFF. The CDR3 DNA is TGTGCCAGCAGCTTAGTAAGGGTTGCTGAAGCTTTCTTT.

This clone showed up just a few times. This rearrangement joins TRBV2 to TRBJ2-5; D is possibly TRBD1 (7 bases). Germline V lookup: CDR1 SNHLY, CDR2 FYNNEI. V lost 7 bases, J lost 5 bases, and 14 bases lay in between. The CDR3 loop spans 13 amino acids. The CDR3, as DNA: TGTGCCAGCACTTCTCCAGGGGGGGAGACCCAGTACTTC. Amino acid sequence: CASTSPGGETQYF.

The rearrangement uses TRBV12-5 and TRBJ2-6, with unresolved D. V lost 0 bases to trimming and J lost 0 bases, with 9 bases between them. Germline V gives CDR1 LGHNT, CDR2 FRNRAP. There are 17 residues in the CDR3. The CDR3 loop is CASGLVGFHSGANVLTF. The CDR3 DNA reads TGTGCTAGTGGTTTGGTAGGGTTCCACTCTGGGGCCAACGTCCTGACTTTC.

This clone was seen more than once but under ten times. The genes are TRBV7-2 and TRBJ1-2, with 7 bases aligning to TRBD1. V trimming: 5 bases; J trimming: 7 bases; junction bases outside the gene matches: 19. There are 17 residues in the CDR3. Germline V CDR1 and CDR2: SGHTA, FQGNSA. In DNA form, the CDR3 reads TGTGCCAGCAGCCCGTATACTGGGACAGTTTCCTCGGGTGGCTACACCTTC. It codes for CASSPYTGTVSSGGYTF.

The CDR3 reads CASRDKGGTDTQYF. The CDR3 nucleotides are TGTGCCAGCAGGGACAAGGGAGGCACAGATACGCAGTATTTT. The rearrangement links TRBV6-5 to TRBJ2-3; D might be TRBD1 or TRBD2, each matching 5 bases. Germline lookup yields CDR1 MNHEY and CDR2 SVGAGI. The CDR3 has 14 residues. V lost 6 bases, J lost 1 base, and 11 bases lay in between.

This chain uses TRBV30 with TRBJ1-2; D is possibly TRBD1 (6 bases). V lost 2 bases and J 5 bases, leaving 18 bases between the germline ends. Germline V gene sequence: CDR1 GTSNPN, CDR2 SVGIG (reference sequence). The length of the CDR3 is 15 residues. The chain's CDR3 is CAWSPQVSGAYGYTF. CDR3 bases: TGTGCCTGGAGTCCCCAGGTGTCGGGGGCTTATGGCTACACCTTC.

In its sample, this clone was seen a few times. The genes are TRBV9 and TRBJ1-6; D is uncertain. The V end lost 0 bases, the J end lost 16 bases, and 17 bases lay between the germline ends. Germline V gene sequence: CDR1 SGDLS, CDR2 YYNGEE. This CDR3 spans 14 amino acids. The CDR3 DNA is TGTGCCAGCAGCGTAGCCCAGGAAGGGAACCCTCTCCACTTT. This codes for CASSVAQEGNPLHF.

This chain joins TRBV6-1 and TRBJ2-5, with D unclear. The V end was cut by 4 bases, the J end by 4 bases, with 10 bases between. Per the germline V gene, CDR1 is MNHNS and CDR2 is SASEGT. The CDR3 has 13 amino acids. CDR3 coding DNA: TGTGCCAGCAGTGTTGTAAGGGCAGAGACCCAGTACTTC. Translating it yields CASSVVRAETQYF.

This clone was seen more than once but under ten times. J is TRBJ1-1 and V is TRBV5-6; the D is unclear. V was clipped by 5 bases and J by 0 bases, with 8 bases between them. This CDR3 contains 13 residues. Per the germline V gene, CDR1 is SGHDT and CDR2 is YYEEEE. The CDR3 region is CASSKTMNTEAFF. Written as DNA, the CDR3 is TGTGCCAGCAGTAAGACAATGAACACTGAAGCTTTCTTT.

The chain couples TRBV30 to TRBJ1-2; D is unresolved. V was shortened by 4 bases and J by 3 bases, with 9 bases between the two germline ends. The CDR3 is 12 residues long. Germline CDR1 is GTSNPN and CDR2 is SVGIG (reference sequence). The CDR3 DNA follows: TGTGCCTGGACCGGGCGGTACTATGGCTACACCTTC. Its protein is CAWTGRYYGYTF.

The chain employs TRBV10-2 and TRBJ2-3; D gene unclear. This CDR3 is built from 16 residues. Trimming left V 4 bases short and J 2 bases short, with 16 bases between. From germline, CDR1 is WSHSY and CDR2 SAAADI. CDR3 nucleotide sequence: TGCGCCAGCAGTGTCCACAGACAAAAATACACAGATACGCAGTATTTT. It encodes CASSVHRQKYTDTQYF.

The chain is built from TRBV6-6 and TRBJ1-2; D may be TRBD1 (5 bases). CDR3 length equals 13 residues. Per germline, CDR1 MNHNY and CDR2 SVGAGI (reference sequence). V lost 5 bases, J lost 3 bases, and 10 bases lay in between. The CDR3: CASSPQEYYGYTF. The CDR3 coding sequence is TGTGCCAGCAGTCCACAGGAGTACTATGGCTACACCTTC.

A note on this clone: In the same sample, other DNA sequences code for this CDR3. The J gene is TRBJ2-6, the V gene TRBV27; either TRBD1 or TRBD2 may supply D (5 bases each). V lost 2 bases, J lost 4 bases, and 9 bases lay in between. Germline CDR1 reads MNHEY; CDR2 reads SMNVEV (reference sequence). This CDR3 has 15 amino acids. The CDR3 loop reads CASSLQGTGANVLTF. In DNA form, the CDR3 reads TGTGCCAGCAGTTTACAAGGGACCGGGGCCAACGTCCTGACTTTC.

This clone has more than one count but fewer than ten. The rearrangement joins TRBV23-1 to TRBJ1-3; D possibly corresponds to TRBD1 (6 bases). TRBV23-1 is noted as an ORF with a role that remains uncertain. The germline V and J ends were trimmed by 6 bases and 3 bases, with 6 bases remaining between them. The CDR3 extends over 12 amino acids. The CDR3 spells CASRDSGNTIYF. The CDR3 DNA is TGCGCCAGCAGGGACAGTGGAAACACCATATATTTT.

This clone turned up a few times. The CDR3 protein is CASSPRTGLSSYNSPLHF. CDR3 in DNA: TGTGCCAGCAGCCCCCGGACAGGGCTGAGCTCCTATAATTCACCCCTCCACTTT. The chain recombines TRBV7-8 with TRBJ1-6, with 8 bases identical to TRBD1. V gave up 5 bases and J gave up 0 bases; unmatched junction bases: 9. This CDR3 is built from 18 residues. The germline gives CDR1 SGHVS, CDR2 FQNEAQ.

The chain combines TRBV7-3 with TRBJ2-1; 10 positions match TRBD2. The CDR3 length is 16 residues. The germline V gene has CDR1 SGHTA and CDR2 FQGTGA. V trimming: 5 bases; J trimming: 7 bases; junction bases outside the gene matches: 11. The CDR3 DNA is TGTGCCAGCAGCCCCAGAGAGCGGGGGGGCTGGAATGAGCAGTTCTTC. This codes for CASSPRERGGWNEQFF. Drawing the rest from reference TRBV7-3 and TRBJ2-1, the complete variable domain is GAGVSQTPSNKVTEKGKYVELRCDPISGHTALYWYRQSLGQGPEFLIYFQGTGAADDSGLPNDRFFAVRPEGSVSTLKIQRTERGDSAVYLCASSPRERGGWNEQFFGPGTRLTVL.

This clone was seen a few times. The CDR3 DNA reads as TGTGCTAGTGGTTTTGCGGGGCAAACATTAGCCAAAAACATTCAGTACTTC. Its protein product is CASGFAGQTLAKNIQYF. The J gene is TRBJ2-4, the V gene TRBV12-5, with D maybe TRBD2 (6 bases). This CDR3 spans 17 amino acids. Deletions cut 3 bases from V and 0 bases from J, with 15 bases between. CDR1 is LGHNT and CDR2 is FRNRAP in the germline V gene.

V gene TRBV15 combines with J gene TRBJ1-2; possibly TRBD1 for D (6 bases). Trimming cost V 3 bases and J 3 bases, with 8 bases left between them. The CDR3 totals 13 residues. The germline gives CDR1 LNHNV, CDR2 YYDKDF (reference sequence). CDR3 residues: CATSSGQHYGYTF. As DNA, the CDR3 is TGTGCCACCAGCAGTGGACAGCACTATGGCTACACCTTC.

This clone appeared a few times. J is TRBJ2-7 and V is TRBV4-3; TRBD1 aligns across 9 bases. Germline loops: CDR1 LGHNA, CDR2 YSLEER. The junction had 13 bases not matched to a gene; V was cut back by 4 bases and J by 3 bases. CDR3 length: 17 residues. The CDR3 nucleotides read TGCGCCAGCAGCCCGGACAGGGGATCAAGAGTTTTCTACGAGCAGTACTTC. Its protein product is CASSPDRGSRVFYEQYF.

This chain joins TRBV20-1 and TRBJ2-1; no definite D call. CDR3 length: 11 amino acids. CDR1 is DFQATT, CDR2 SNEGSKA, per germline (reference sequence). Trimming took off 3 bases at V and 4 bases at J, with 4 bases between the two ends. This CDR3 reads CSASGYNEQFF. The DNA of the CDR3 is TGCAGTGCTAGCGGTTACAATGAGCAGTTCTTC.

The rearrangement links TRBV15 to TRBJ2-1, with D perhaps matching TRBD2 (7 bases). Germline CDR1 LNHNV, CDR2 YYDKDF (reference sequence). There are 15 residues in the CDR3. Trimming shortened V by 3 bases and J by 1 base, and 10 bases separated the two germline ends. The CDR3 nucleotides are TGTGCCACCAGCAGCGGGGGGCGGTCCTACAATGAGCAGTTCTTC. It specifies CATSSGGRSYNEQFF.

Turning to this clone: Other DNA sequences in this sample translate to the same CDR3. The chain is built from TRBV4-1 and TRBJ1-2, with D hard to call. The V end was cut by 0 bases, the J end by 4 bases, with 9 bases between. CDR3 length: 14 amino acids. Germline CDR1 reads MGHRA; CDR2 reads YSYEKL. CDR3 residues: CASSQDRRTYGYTF. The DNA of the CDR3 is TGCGCCAGCAGCCAAGATCGACGGACCTATGGCTACACCTTC.

The chain carries TRBV5-6 and TRBJ1-1; the D gene is possibly TRBD1 (6 bases). Germline V lookup: CDR1 SGHDT, CDR2 YYEEEE. The V end lost 0 bases, the J end lost 5 bases, and 14 bases lay between the germline ends. The CDR3 loop spans 15 amino acids. CDR3 sequence reads: CASSLADRSGTEAFF. The CDR3 bases are TGTGCCAGCAGCTTGGCCGACAGGTCGGGAACTGAAGCTTTCTTT. The whole variable domain, filled in from reference TRBV5-6 and TRBJ1-1, reads DAGVTQSPTHLIKTRGQQVTLRCSPKSGHDTVSWYQQALGQGPQFIFQYYEEEERQRGNFPDRFSGHQFPNYSSELNVNALLLGDSALYLCASSLADRSGTEAFFGQGTRLTVV.

The rearrangement joins TRBV29-1 to TRBJ2-1; 7 bases fit TRBD1. Trimming at V came to 1 base and at J to 1 base, leaving 4 bases not matched to a gene. The germline V gene has CDR1 SQVTM and CDR2 ANQGSEA. CDR3 length: 15 residues. CDR3 sequence reads: CSVEGMTGSYNEQFF. CDR3 DNA sequence: TGCAGCGTTGAAGGAATGACAGGGTCCTACAATGAGCAGTTCTTC.